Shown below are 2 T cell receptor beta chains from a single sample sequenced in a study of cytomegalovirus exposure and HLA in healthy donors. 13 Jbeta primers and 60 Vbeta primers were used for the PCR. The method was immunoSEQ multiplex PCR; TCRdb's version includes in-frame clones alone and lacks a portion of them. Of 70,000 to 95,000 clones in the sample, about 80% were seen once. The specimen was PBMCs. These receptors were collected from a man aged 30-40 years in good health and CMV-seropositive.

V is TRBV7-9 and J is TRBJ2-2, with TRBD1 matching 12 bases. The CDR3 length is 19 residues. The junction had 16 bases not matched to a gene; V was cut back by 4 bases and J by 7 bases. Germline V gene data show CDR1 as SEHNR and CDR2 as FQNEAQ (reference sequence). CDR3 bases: TGTGCCAGCAGCTCCTACTGGACCGGGACAGGGGGCAAGAACGGGGAGCTGTTTTTT. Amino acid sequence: CASSSYWTGTGGKNGELFF.

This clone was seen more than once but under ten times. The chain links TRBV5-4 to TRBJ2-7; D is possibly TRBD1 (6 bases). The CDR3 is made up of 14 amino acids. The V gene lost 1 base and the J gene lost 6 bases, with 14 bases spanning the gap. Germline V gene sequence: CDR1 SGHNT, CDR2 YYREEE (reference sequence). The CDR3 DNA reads TGTGCCAGCAGCTTGTCTGGGACACGGGGCGAGCAGTACTTC. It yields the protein CASSLSGTRGEQYF.